This T cell receptor beta chain is drawn from a study of shared clonotypes between healthy human individuals. Several immunoSEQ plates received, in even portions, the genomic DNA of each subset. Repertoires were generated with immunoSEQ multiplex PCR, while TCRdb's copy carries only in-frame clones and drops some. This table holds 950,000 to 1,100,000 clones, 70% to 80% found once. About this clone itself: No antigen is known for it.

CDR3 length: 14 residues. Germline V CDR1 and CDR2: MNHNY, SVGAGI (reference sequence). V lost 6 bases, J lost 0 bases, and 8 bases lay in between. Healthy adults negative for HIV, lacking recent acute infections or vaccinations, served as donors. It was into CD45RA+ naive and CD45RA-negative memory subsets that the CD4+ cells were split. General study results and limits: Among donors, sharing of clonotypes was expected to be affected by sequencing depth.

Sequencing used memory CD4+ T cells from PBMCs. Sample subset: CD45RA-negative fraction. The TCR comes from a man younger than 30 in good health. Some clones in this sample may be carry-over from other donors' samples. The chain couples TRBV6-6 to TRBJ1-4; no firm D call. The CDR3 sequence: CASRKEATNEKLFF. CDR3 nucleotide sequence: TGTGCCAGCAGGAAGGAGGCAACTAATGAAAAACTGTTTTTT.